The 10 T cell receptor beta chains below come from one sample, sequenced in a study of cytomegalovirus exposure and HLA in healthy donors (dated by TCRdb to the late 2010s). To prepare the library, the immunoSEQ multiplex PCR assay was applied. The multiplex PCR relied on a mix of 60 forward primers for TCR Vbeta segments and 13 reverse primers for TCR Jbeta segments. Imported from immuneACCESS, the table was reduced by TCRdb to in-frame sequences with V and J called. These copies leave out some clones; in studies compared against another copy, an unresolved V gene accounts for under half, and the cause of the remainder is not known. Recorded for this sample are approximately 180,000 clones; just under 80% of them occurred a single time. The ten largest clones add up to about 13% of the sample. The sample was PBMCs. The source is a woman aged 45-65 years in good health and CMV-seropositive.

This chain uses TRBV5-4 with TRBJ2-2; the D gene is possibly TRBD1 (5 bases). The V and J ends lost 0 bases and 6 bases respectively, with 12 bases between them. Germline CDR1 reads SGHNT; CDR2 reads YYREEE (reference sequence). There are 15 residues in the CDR3. Written as DNA, the CDR3 is TGTGCCAGCAGCTTGGCAGGGAATGTCGCCGGGGAGCTGTTTTTT. Its translation: CASSLAGNVAGELFF. Variable domain in full (rest from reference TRBV5-4 and TRBJ2-2): ETGVTQSPTHLIKTRGQQVTLRCSSQSGHNTVSWYQQALGQGPQFIFQYYREEENGRGNFPPRFSGLQFPNYSSELNVNALELDDSALYLCASSLAGNVAGELFFGEGSRLTVL.

V usage is TRBV5-1 and J usage is TRBJ1-1, with 7 positions matching TRBD1. Germline V gene lookup returns CDR1 SGHRS and CDR2 YFSETQ. The V and J ends lost 5 bases and 1 base, in that order; junction bases with no gene match: 5. The CDR3 sequence is 14 residues long. Written as DNA, the CDR3 is TGCGCCAGCAGGCCCCAGGGGGGGAACACTGAAGCTTTCTTT. Encoded protein: CASRPQGGNTEAFF.

The chain joins TRBV5-6 to TRBJ1-2; perhaps TRBD1 as D (6 bases). CDR1 and CDR2 from the germline V gene are SGHDT and YYEEEE. V dropped 3 bases and J dropped 10 bases, with 10 bases sitting between them. This CDR3 has 11 residues. The CDR3, as DNA: TGTGCCAGCAGCTCTGACAGGTTCTACACCTTC. Encoded protein: CASSSDRFYTF.

V and J are TRBV10-3 and TRBJ1-2; no firm D call. This CDR3 contains 13 residues. Trimming took off 7 bases at V and 2 bases at J, with 11 bases between the two ends. The germline CDR1 and CDR2 sequences are ENHRY and SYGVKD. CDR3 nucleotides: TGTGCCATCAATGGAGGCCGGAACTATGGCTACACCTTC. This translates into CAINGGRNYGYTF.

The chain recombines TRBV6-5 with TRBJ1-1; 10 bases line up with TRBD1. Germline V lookup: CDR1 MNHEY, CDR2 SVGAGI. The CDR3 contains 14 residues. Trimming took 7 bases from V and 1 from J; bases not matched to a gene: 3. CDR3 sequence reads: CASIRDRGNTEAFF. The CDR3 nucleotides are TGTGCCAGCATTCGGGACAGGGGGAACACTGAAGCTTTCTTT.

The V and J genes are TRBV6-1 and TRBJ2-3; 8 positions match TRBD2. Germline V gene sequence: CDR1 MNHNS, CDR2 SASEGT. V shed 4 bases and J 6 bases; nucleotides not matched to a gene: 12. The CDR3 sequence is 16 residues long. The CDR3 coding sequence is TGTGCCAGCAGTGTCAGGGTGGCGGGGGGTAGGGATACGCAGTATTTT. Its translation is CASSVRVAGGRDTQYF.

This clone was counted once. This chain uses TRBV6-5 with TRBJ1-2; D gene ambiguous. The CDR3 totals 14 residues. V gave up 4 bases and J gave up 0 bases, with 9 bases separating them. Germline V CDR1 and CDR2: MNHEY, SVGAGI. Written as DNA, the CDR3 is TGTGCCAGCAGTTCCCCTTTAGCTAACTATGGCTACACCTTC. It encodes CASSSPLANYGYTF.

V and J are TRBV10-3 and TRBJ2-1; D possibly corresponds to TRBD1 (5 bases). Germline V gives CDR1 ENHRY, CDR2 SYGVKD. The length of the CDR3 is 14 residues. The V end was cut by 2 bases, the J end by 6 bases, with 11 bases between. The chain's CDR3 is CAISEASTANEQFF. The CDR3 bases are TGTGCCATCAGTGAGGCGTCGACAGCCAATGAGCAGTTCTTC.

The CDR3 sequence is CASNPGHWGNYGYTF. Here the CDR3 DNA reads TGTGCCAGCAACCCCGGACACTGGGGAAACTATGGCTACACCTTC. This chain connects TRBV9 to TRBJ1-2, with D perhaps TRBD1 (5 bases). V was trimmed by 6 bases and J by 2 bases, leaving 17 bases between them. Germline loops: CDR1 SGDLS, CDR2 YYNGEE. This CDR3 contains 15 residues.

The rearrangement joins TRBV6-1 to TRBJ2-7, with 9 positions matching TRBD2. Trimming cost V 5 bases and J 4 bases; bases outside gene matches: 3. Germline CDR1 MNHNS, CDR2 SASEGT. The CDR3 sequence is 13 residues long. CDR3 sequence reads: CASSSGGTYEQYF. The CDR3 coding sequence is TGTGCCAGCAGTAGCGGGGGGACGTACGAGCAGTACTTC.